The 11 T cell receptor beta chains presented below share a single source sample, sequenced in a study of shared clonotypes between healthy human individuals. Assay: immunoSEQ multiplex PCR; the TCRdb copy retains only in-frame clones and omits some. The sample has around 2.1 million clones, more than 85% seen once. Terminally differentiated effector memory CD45RA+ cells were excluded from the naive CD8 cells, which were CD45RO-negative and positively selected for CCR7. Sequencing was carried out using naive CD8+ T cells from PBMCs. The receptors stem from a man between 18 and 29 years old in good health. Some clones in this sample may be carry-over from other donors' samples.

This clone was seen only once. V and J are TRBV30 and TRBJ2-5; 9 bases fit TRBD1. The end of the DNA fits TRBJ2-7 better, so the J call may be wrong. CDR3 length: 16 amino acids. Germline V gives CDR1 GTSNPN, CDR2 SVGIG (reference sequence). CDR3 region: CAWSASGTGSSYEQYF. In nucleotides, the CDR3 is TGTGCCTGGAGTGCCTCCGGGACAGGGAGCTCCTACGAGCAGTACTTC.

The J gene is TRBJ1-1, the V gene TRBV7-6; no clear D gene. Deletions cut 2 bases from V and 0 bases from J, with 10 bases between. The CDR3 is 15 residues long. Germline loops: CDR1 SGHVS, CDR2 FNYEAQ. In DNA, the CDR3 is TGTGCCAGCAGCTTAATGTCTGGAATGAACACTGAAGCTTTCTTT. Amino acid sequence: CASSLMSGMNTEAFF.

The J gene is TRBJ2-5, the V gene TRBV11-2; 8 bases are a match to TRBD1. Germline CDR1 reads SGHAT; CDR2 reads FQNNGV. The trim removed 5 bases at V and 2 bases at J, leaving 7 bases unmatched. The CDR3 has 15 amino acids. DNA for the CDR3: TGTGCCAGCAGCCCAGGGACAGGCGATCAAGAGACCCAGTACTTC. Protein product: CASSPGTGDQETQYF.

The chain recombines TRBV30 with TRBJ2-1; D is unresolved. The length of the CDR3 is 13 residues. The V end lost 3 bases, the J end lost 6 bases, and 12 bases lay between the germline ends. Germline V gene lookup returns CDR1 GTSNPN and CDR2 SVGIG (reference sequence). The DNA of the CDR3 is TGTGCCTGGAGCTATAATAGTGGCAATGAGCAGTTCTTC. Protein sequence: CAWSYNSGNEQFF.

About this clone itself: The identical CDR3 is also encoded by other nucleotide sequences in the sample. The rearrangement uses TRBV30 and TRBJ2-1; D is ambiguous. The V gene lost 0 bases and the J gene lost 6 bases, with 3 bases spanning the gap. The CDR3 covers 11 residues. Germline lookup yields CDR1 GTSNPN and CDR2 SVGIG (reference sequence). The DNA for the CDR3 is TGTGCCTGGAGTGTGGGCAATGAGCAGTTCTTC. This codes for CAWSVGNEQFF. Full variable domain (missing parts from reference TRBV30 and TRBJ2-1): SQTIHQWPATLVQPVGSPLSLECTVEGTSNPNLYWYRQAAGRGLQLLFYSVGIGQISSEVPQNLSASRPQDRQFILSSKKLLLSDSGFYLCAWSVGNEQFFGPGTRLTVL.

A single count supports this clone. V usage is TRBV6-1 and J usage is TRBJ2-7; 7 positions match TRBD2. In germline, CDR1 is MNHNS, CDR2 SASEGT. Germline trimming cut 4 bases from V and 2 bases from J; bases unmatched to any gene: 8. The CDR3 loop spans 15 amino acids. The CDR3 spells CASSAGTTMAYEQYF. The DNA of the CDR3 is TGTGCCAGCAGTGCAGGGACTACTATGGCCTACGAGCAGTACTTC.

In this sample, this clone turned up once. The chain employs TRBV7-9 and TRBJ1-4, with TRBD1 matching 7 bases. The CDR3 spans 15 residues. Germline loops: CDR1 SEHNR, CDR2 FQNEAQ (reference sequence). The V and J ends lost 3 bases and 7 bases, in that order; junction bases with no gene match: 8. The CDR3 DNA reads as TGTGCCAGCAGCTTTGGGTACAGGGGAGGTGAAAAACTGTTTTTT. Protein: CASSFGYRGGEKLFF.

The V gene is TRBV11-2, the J gene TRBJ2-1; D possibly corresponds to TRBD2 (5 bases). Trimming shortened V by 4 bases and J by 8 bases, and 18 bases separated the two germline ends. Germline V lookup: CDR1 SGHAT, CDR2 FQNNGV. The CDR3 covers 15 residues. The DNA for the CDR3 is TGTGCCAGCAGCTCCGTTTGGGGAGCCTCGGATGAGCAGTTCTTC. Amino acids: CASSSVWGASDEQFF.

This chain links TRBV4-2 with TRBJ2-7, with D uncertain. CDR3 length: 12 residues. Germline V gene lookup returns CDR1 LGHNA and CDR2 YNFKEQ. V lost 6 bases and J 0 bases, leaving 6 bases between the germline ends. CDR3: CASRRDSYEQYF. The CDR3 region has the DNA TGTGCCAGCAGGCGCGACTCCTACGAGCAGTACTTC.

The chain couples TRBV7-9 to TRBJ2-7; no firm D call. Per the germline V gene, CDR1 is SEHNR and CDR2 is FQNEAQ (reference sequence). V was cut by 2 bases and J by 0 bases, with 11 bases left in between. The CDR3 extends over 15 amino acids. The CDR3 loop is CASSLIGRSSYEQYF. As DNA, the CDR3 is TGTGCCAGCAGCTTAATCGGCCGCAGCTCCTACGAGCAGTACTTC.

V and J are TRBV7-9 and TRBJ2-7; tentatively, D is TRBD2 (5 bases). CDR3 length: 14 amino acids. Between the trimmed V and J ends, which lost 4 bases and 5 bases, there was a span of 15 bases. The germline gives CDR1 SEHNR, CDR2 FQNEAQ (reference sequence). The CDR3 reads CASSSVRVWNEQYF. Here the CDR3 DNA reads TGTGCCAGCAGCTCCGTGAGGGTCTGGAACGAGCAGTACTTC.